This T cell receptor (beta chain) was found in a study of blood T cell repertoires in COVID-19. For the study at large: Whether acute or convalescent, the COVID-19 samples came from the United States, Italy and Spain.

Cohorts were based on clinical histories the participants reported. Only in-frame clones appear in the TCRdb table, and some are missing; sequencing was by immunoSEQ multiplex PCR. The repertoire includes about 180,000 clones, about 82% of them detected once, and 7% to 10% sits in the top ten. The specimen sequenced was PBMCs or T cells enriched from blood (not recorded which). The clonotype comes from a woman under 40 who had recovered from COVID-19.

CDR3 region: CASSLAEAGYTF. CDR3 nucleotide sequence: TGTGCCAGCAGCTTAGCAGAGGCTGGCTACACCTTC. The V call is TRBV7-9, the J call TRBJ1-2, with D hard to call. V was cut by 0 bases and J by 7 bases, with 6 bases left in between. Germline V gene lookup returns CDR1 SEHNR and CDR2 FQNEAQ (reference sequence). The CDR3 has 12 amino acids.